This record looks at one T cell receptor (beta chain) sequence and its context. Its specificity is not known. Per germline, CDR1 SGDLS and CDR2 YYNGEE. With 2 bases removed from V and 0 bases from J, the gap between germline ends came to 11 bases. This CDR3 region has 15 residues. Treatment: oral pan-JAK inhibitor, 5-10 mg twice daily. Obtained from alopecia areata patients were lesional scalp punch biopsies along with peripheral blood. Extracted from the samples, RNA was reverse transcribed into cDNA to serve as the sequencing template. Some clones are missing from TCRdb's copy, which holds only in-frame ones; the method was immunoSEQ multiplex PCR. The sample yields 180,000 or so clones, roughly 64% seen once. This sample stems from a study of CD8+ T cells in alopecia areata. General study results and limits: Sequencing of scalp tissue also captures the resident alphabeta T cells of normal skin. Clonality in the scalp and expanded CD8+ clones ranked among the top 100 were significantly decreased by tofacitinib.

This material consisted of CD4+ T cells sorted from blood, taken at week 24, from a patient treated with tofacitinib. The source of this sequence is a human donor with alopecia areata. This chain uses TRBV9 with TRBJ2-5; no definite D call. DNA for the CDR3: TGTGCCAGCAGCGTCGGTAGCTCGTACCAAGAGACCCAGTACTTC. Translated, it gives CASSVGSSYQETQYF.